These T cell receptor beta chains were read from a single sample in a study of human T cells and chemical hapten exposure. One entry per CDR3 protein, called by TCRdb with MiXCR from the RACE reads. This table holds roughly 360,000 distinct CDR3 sequences, about 4.4% found once. Source: whole blood, taken in connection with sensitization to the hapten diphenylcyclopropenone (DPC). The receptors come from a woman aged 45 to 65 with alopecia areata. Some clones in this sample may be carry-over from other donors' samples. CDR3s include the opening cysteine and the closing phenylalanine or tryptophan. A D gene is named only where the DNA matches it firmly. Clone size is shown for a subset of rows, as once, few, many or a class of expanded clone.

CDR3aa	CDR3nt	d_gene	j_gene	abundance	v_gene
CASSFIRLDQQDTQYF	TGCGCCAGCAGCTTTATTCGACTAGACCAGCAGGATACGCAGTATTTT	NA	TRBJ2-3	once	TRBV5-1
CASSSSGGTTDTQYF	TGTGCCAGCAGCTCTAGCGGGGGGACAACAGATACGCAGTATTTT	TRBD2	TRBJ2-3	NA	TRBV3-1
CASSLVSLGTGFTEAFF	TGTGCCAGCAGCTTAGTCTCTCTTGGGACGGGGTTCACTGAAGCTTTCTTT	NA	TRBJ1-1	many	TRBV7-9
CSGAGAEAFF	TGCAGCGGGGCGGGGGCTGAAGCTTTCTTT	NA	TRBJ1-1	many	TRBV29-1
CSVDQGGADTQYF	TGCAGCGTTGACCAGGGGGGGGCAGATACGCAGTATTTT	NA	TRBJ2-3	many	TRBV29-1
CSADPGQGDREKLFF	TGCAGTGCTGATCCGGGACAGGGCGACCGTGAAAAACTGTTTTTT	TRBD1	TRBJ1-4	many	TRBV20-1
CATTDPGQNTEAFF	TGTGCCACCACGGATCCGGGACAGAACACTGAAGCTTTCTTT	NA	TRBJ1-1	NA	TRBV10-3
CASSITSRQGAGSPLHF	TGTGCCAGCAGTATCACCTCCCGACAGGGGGCGGGTTCACCCCTCCACTTT	TRBD1	TRBJ1-6	many	TRBV27
CASTPAGGAEQYF	TGTGCCAGCACCCCGGCAGGGGGGGCCGAGCAGTACTTC	NA	TRBJ2-7	NA	TRBV28
CASSPFHSNQPQHF	TGTGCCAGCAGCCCATTTCATAGCAATCAGCCCCAGCATTTT	NA	TRBJ1-5	many	TRBV28
CARIGPLSGETQYF	TGTGCCAGGATAGGACCTCTCAGTGGAGAGACCCAGTACTTC	NA	TRBJ2-5	many	TRBV21-1
CAWSPGTSGNNEQFF	TGTGCCTGGAGTCCGGGGACTAGTGGGAACAATGAGCAGTTCTTC	TRBD2	TRBJ2-1	NA	TRBV30
CASSSRDSHEKLFF	TGTGCCAGCAGCTCCCGGGACAGCCATGAAAAACTGTTTTTT	TRBD1	TRBJ1-4	NA	TRBV11-1
CASSLARYEQYF	TGTGCCAGCAGCTTGGCCCGCTACGAGCAGTACTTC	NA	TRBJ2-7	many	TRBV12-3/TRBV12-4
CASSPSALAGSDTQYF	TGTGCCAGCAGCCCAAGTGCGCTAGCGGGATCAGATACGCAGTATTTT	TRBD2	TRBJ2-3	few	TRBV11-2
CASRTGDSSGANVLTF	TGCGCCAGCAGGACAGGGGATAGCTCTGGGGCCAACGTCCTGACTTTC	TRBD1	TRBJ2-6	many	TRBV10-2
CASSGVNTQYF	TGCGCCAGCAGTGGAGTGAATACGCAGTATTTT	NA	TRBJ2-3	few	TRBV10-2
CASSYGRTGYTEAFF	TGTGCCAGCAGTTACGGAAGGACAGGGTACACTGAAGCTTTCTTT	TRBD1	TRBJ1-1	few	TRBV6-5
CASTETGGATF	TGTGCCAGCACCGAGACAGGGGGTGCAACCTTC	TRBD1	TRBJ2-1	many	TRBV12-3/TRBV12-4
CSVEASWVTDTQYF	TGCAGCGTTGAGGCCAGTTGGGTCACAGATACGCAGTATTTT	NA	TRBJ2-3	few	TRBV29-1
CASSPDRNYGYTF	TGTGCCAGCAGCCCTGACAGGAACTATGGCTACACCTTC	NA	TRBJ1-2	many	TRBV18
CASSYSGLAGEVQYF	TGTGCCAGCAGTTACTCAGGACTAGCGGGAGAGGTGCAGTACTTC	TRBD2	TRBJ2-7	few	TRBV6-5
CASRLRSRTSLSNQPQHF	TGCGCCAGCAGATTGCGAAGCAGGACAAGCTTAAGCAATCAGCCCCAGCATTTT	NA	TRBJ1-5	many	TRBV5-1
CSAESGNSYEQYF	TGCAGCGCCGAGTCAGGGAACTCCTACGAGCAGTACTTC	NA	TRBJ2-7	many	TRBV29-1
CASGLAHGTEAFF	TGTGCTAGTGGTTTGGCCCATGGGACTGAAGCTTTCTTT	NA	TRBJ1-1	NA	TRBV12-5
CAISEDQSNQPQHF	TGTGCCATCAGTGAGGACCAGAGCAATCAGCCCCAGCATTTT	NA	TRBJ1-5	few	TRBV10-3
CASSLQGMTEAFF	TGTGCCAGTAGTCTACAGGGAATGACTGAAGCTTTCTTT	NA	TRBJ1-1	NA	TRBV19
CSVEQGVDQPQHF	TGCAGCGTTGAACAGGGCGTCGATCAGCCCCAGCATTTT	NA	TRBJ1-5	many	TRBV29-1
CAWSGVLNEKLFF	TGTGCCTGGAGTGGAGTCCTTAATGAAAAACTGTTTTTT	NA	TRBJ1-4	NA	TRBV30
CASSLSGDEKLFF	TGTGCCAGCAGCTTGTCGGGAGATGAAAAACTGTTTTTT	NA	TRBJ1-4	many	TRBV5-5
CASTLQGSQPQHF	TGTGCCAGCACCCTACAGGGGAGTCAGCCCCAGCATTTT	TRBD1	TRBJ1-5	many	TRBV12-3/TRBV12-4
CASTPRTGGYTQYF	TGTGCCAGCACCCCCCGGACAGGGGGTTATACGCAGTATTTT	TRBD1	TRBJ2-3	many	TRBV12-3/TRBV12-4
CASSLPPQGQVTDTQYF	TGTGCCAGCAGCCTCCCCCCACAGGGTCAAGTCACTGATACGCAGTATTTT	NA	TRBJ2-3	few	TRBV28
CSAREVAGGSTDTQYF	TGCAGTGCTAGAGAGGTAGCGGGGGGCAGCACAGATACGCAGTATTTT	TRBD2	TRBJ2-3	many	TRBV20-1
CASSPRTGGGQPQHF	TGTGCCAGCAGTCCAAGAACAGGAGGGGGTCAGCCCCAGCATTTT	NA	TRBJ1-5	few	TRBV12-3/TRBV12-4
CASSLGTSGNEKLFF	TGCGCCAGCAGCTTAGGGACATCTGGAAATGAAAAACTGTTTTTT	NA	TRBJ1-4	many	TRBV5-1
CATSRDQGNTEAFF	TGTGCCACCAGCAGAGATCAGGGGAACACTGAAGCTTTCTTT	NA	TRBJ1-1	few	TRBV15
CASSQDRASYGYTF	TGCGCCAGCAGCCAAGATAGGGCTAGCTATGGCTACACCTTC	NA	TRBJ1-2	many	TRBV4-1
CASSLGTGGSGNTIYF	TGTGCCAGCAGTTTGGGGACAGGGGGGTCTGGAAACACCATATATTTT	TRBD1	TRBJ1-3	NA	TRBV12-3/TRBV12-4
CASSSRGGSTDTQYF	TGTGCCAGCAGCTCCCGCGGGGGTAGCACAGATACGCAGTATTTT	TRBD2	TRBJ2-3	many	TRBV13
CASSSGTGTYNSPLHF	TGTGCCAGCAGCTCCGGGACAGGAACCTATAATTCACCCCTCCACTTT	TRBD1	TRBJ1-6	many	TRBV11-2
CASSLLLVNQPQHF	TGTGCCAGCAGCTTGCTGTTGGTAAATCAGCCCCAGCATTTT	NA	TRBJ1-5	NA	TRBV5-5
CASSPRSDTQYF	TGTGCCAGCAGTCCCCGTTCGGATACGCAGTATTTT	NA	TRBJ2-3	many	TRBV27
CSARDFANTGELFF	TGCAGTGCACGGGACTTCGCGAACACCGGGGAGCTGTTTTTT	NA	TRBJ2-2	many	TRBV20-1
CASSLAPGLFGGELFF	TGTGCCAGCAGTTTAGCCCCGGGACTATTCGGCGGGGAGCTGTTTTTT	TRBD2	TRBJ2-2	many	TRBV12-3/TRBV12-4
CASPPPGVSGRAAHEQYF	TGTGCCAGCCCTCCCCCTGGGGTTAGCGGGAGGGCCGCCCACGAGCAGTACTTC	TRBD2	TRBJ2-7	many	TRBV28
CSALPYSGQAGEQYF	TGCAGTGCGCTACCCTACTCGGGACAGGCGGGGGAGCAGTACTTC	TRBD1	TRBJ2-7	many	TRBV20-1
CASTFLLGTEAFF	TGTGCCAGCACCTTCTTGCTAGGGACTGAAGCTTTCTTT	NA	TRBJ1-1	NA	TRBV12-3/TRBV12-4
CASSPPLAGGRSKQFF	TGTGCCAGCAGCCCCCCCCTAGCGGGGGGGCGGAGTAAGCAGTTCTTC	TRBD2	TRBJ2-1	many	TRBV7-2
CAGRGGAGNQPQHF	TGTGCCGGCCGTGGGGGGGCGGGCAATCAGCCCCAGCATTTT	NA	TRBJ1-5	many	TRBV28
CASRNLASATQYF	TGTGCCAGCAGGAACCTGGCTTCTGCTACGCAGTATTTT	NA	TRBJ2-3	NA	TRBV2
CASSEGQGIGSGGNTIYF	TGTGCCAGCAGTGAGGGACAGGGTATTGGATCGGGAGGAAACACCATATATTTT	TRBD1	TRBJ1-3	few	TRBV6-1
CASSALAELSTDTQYF	TGTGCCAGCAGCGCCTTAGCGGAGCTAAGCACAGATACGCAGTATTTT	NA	TRBJ2-3	NA	TRBV7-8